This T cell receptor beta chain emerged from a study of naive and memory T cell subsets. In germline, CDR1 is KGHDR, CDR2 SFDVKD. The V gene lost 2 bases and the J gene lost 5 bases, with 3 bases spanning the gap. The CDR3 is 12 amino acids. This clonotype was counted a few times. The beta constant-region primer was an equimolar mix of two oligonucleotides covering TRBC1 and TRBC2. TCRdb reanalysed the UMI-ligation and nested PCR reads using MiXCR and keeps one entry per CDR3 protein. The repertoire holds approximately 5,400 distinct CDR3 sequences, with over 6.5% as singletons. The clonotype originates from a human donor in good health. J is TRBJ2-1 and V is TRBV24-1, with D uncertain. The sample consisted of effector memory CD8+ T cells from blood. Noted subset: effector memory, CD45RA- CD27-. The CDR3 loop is CATSDSDNEQFF. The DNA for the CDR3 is TGTGCCACCAGTGATTCAGACAATGAGCAGTTCTTC.